This T cell receptor beta chain was sequenced during a study of CD8 T cells in ankylosing spondylitis. MiXCR was run by TCRdb on the 5' RACE reads, yielding one entry per CDR3 protein. The data hold 200,000 to 250,000 distinct CDR3 sequences, with approximately 8.4% observed a single time. This clonotype was found many times. This clonotype originated in a female donor with ankylosing spondylitis or in good health (not recorded which). The sequenced sample was blood, either unsorted or a sorted T cell fraction (not recorded which).

CDR3 in DNA: TGCAGTGCTAGAGGGACTAGCGGGAGGGAAGCCTACAATGAGCAGTTCTTC. It is translated as CSARGTSGREAYNEQFF. The rearrangement joins TRBV20-1 to TRBJ2-1; TRBD2 aligns across 15 bases. The junction had 3 bases not matched to a gene; V was cut back by 1 base and J by 2 bases. Germline V gene data show CDR1 as DFQATT and CDR2 as SNEGSKA (reference sequence). The CDR3 is 17 amino acids.